This T cell receptor beta chain was identified during a study of shared clonotypes between healthy human individuals. At a deep level, the assay was run. Sorted subsets were amplified in replicate PCRs using approximately 200 ng DNA, some 31,000 T cell genomes. Sequenced by immunoSEQ multiplex PCR; TCRdb stores in-frame clones only, minus some. Of 2 million to 2.5 million clones listed, 85% to 95% are singletons. The germline V gene encodes CDR1 LGHNT and CDR2 FRNRAP. V gave up 6 bases and J gave up 3 bases; unmatched junction bases: 5. The CDR3 consists of 13 residues. Sequenced input: naive CD4+ T cells sorted from blood. Indicated subset: CD45RA+ positively selected. The clonotype comes from a man between 18 and 29 years old in good health. The chain links TRBV12-5 to TRBJ2-7, with 7 positions matching TRBD1. CDR3 in amino acids: CASGRDSYYEQYF. CDR3 coding DNA: TGTGCTAGTGGAAGGGACAGCTACTACGAGCAGTACTTC.